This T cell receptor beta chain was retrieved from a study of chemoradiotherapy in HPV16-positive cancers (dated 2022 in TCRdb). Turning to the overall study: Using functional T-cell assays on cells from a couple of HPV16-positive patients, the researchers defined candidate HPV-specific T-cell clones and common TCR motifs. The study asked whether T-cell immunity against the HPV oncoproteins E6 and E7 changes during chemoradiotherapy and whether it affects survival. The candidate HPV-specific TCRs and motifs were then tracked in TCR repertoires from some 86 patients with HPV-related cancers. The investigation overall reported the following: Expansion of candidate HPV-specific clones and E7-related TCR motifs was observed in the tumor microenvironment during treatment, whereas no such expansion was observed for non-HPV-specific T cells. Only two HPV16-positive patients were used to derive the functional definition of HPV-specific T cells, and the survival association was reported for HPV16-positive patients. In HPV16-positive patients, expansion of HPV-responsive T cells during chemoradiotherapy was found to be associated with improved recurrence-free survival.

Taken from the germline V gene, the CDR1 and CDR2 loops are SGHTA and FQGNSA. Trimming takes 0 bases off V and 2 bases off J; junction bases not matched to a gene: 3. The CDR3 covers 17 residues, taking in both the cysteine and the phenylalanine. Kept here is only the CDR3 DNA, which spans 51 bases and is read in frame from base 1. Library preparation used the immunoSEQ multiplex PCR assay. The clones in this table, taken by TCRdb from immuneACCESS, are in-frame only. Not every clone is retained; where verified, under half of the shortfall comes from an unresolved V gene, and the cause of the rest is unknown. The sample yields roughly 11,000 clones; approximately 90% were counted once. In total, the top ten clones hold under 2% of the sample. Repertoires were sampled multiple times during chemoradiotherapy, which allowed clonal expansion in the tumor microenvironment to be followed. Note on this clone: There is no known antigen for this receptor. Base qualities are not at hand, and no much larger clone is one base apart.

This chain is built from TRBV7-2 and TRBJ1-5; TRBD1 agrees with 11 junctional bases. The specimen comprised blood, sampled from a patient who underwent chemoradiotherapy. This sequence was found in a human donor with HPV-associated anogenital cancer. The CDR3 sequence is CASSLAGQGERNQPQHF. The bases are TGTGCCAGCAGCTTAGCGGGACAGGGGGAACGCAATCAGCCCCAGCATTTT. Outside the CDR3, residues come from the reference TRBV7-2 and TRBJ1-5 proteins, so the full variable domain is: GAGVSQSPSNKVTEKGKDVELRCDPISGHTALYWYRQSLGQGLEFLIYFQGNSAPDKSGLPSDRFSAERTGGSVSTLTIQRTQQEDSAVYLCASSLAGQGERNQPQHFGDGTRLSIL.